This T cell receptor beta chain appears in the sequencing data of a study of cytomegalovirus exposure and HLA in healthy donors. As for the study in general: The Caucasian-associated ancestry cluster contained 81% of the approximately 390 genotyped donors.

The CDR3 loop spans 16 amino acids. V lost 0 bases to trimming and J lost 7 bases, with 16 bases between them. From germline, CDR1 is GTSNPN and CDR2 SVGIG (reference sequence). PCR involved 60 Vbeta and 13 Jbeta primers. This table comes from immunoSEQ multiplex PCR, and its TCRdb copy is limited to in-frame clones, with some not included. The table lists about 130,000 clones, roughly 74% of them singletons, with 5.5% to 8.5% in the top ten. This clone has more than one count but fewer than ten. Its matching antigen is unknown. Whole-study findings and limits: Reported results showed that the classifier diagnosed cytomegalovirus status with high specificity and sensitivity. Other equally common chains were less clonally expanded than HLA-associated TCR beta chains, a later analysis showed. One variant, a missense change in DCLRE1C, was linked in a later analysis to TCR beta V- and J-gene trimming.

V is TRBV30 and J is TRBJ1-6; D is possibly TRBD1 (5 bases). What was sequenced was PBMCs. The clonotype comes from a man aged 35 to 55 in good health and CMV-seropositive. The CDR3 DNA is TGTGCCTGGAGTGTACTAGGCTCCGGGGGAAATTCACCCCTCCACTTT. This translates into CAWSVLGSGGNSPLHF.